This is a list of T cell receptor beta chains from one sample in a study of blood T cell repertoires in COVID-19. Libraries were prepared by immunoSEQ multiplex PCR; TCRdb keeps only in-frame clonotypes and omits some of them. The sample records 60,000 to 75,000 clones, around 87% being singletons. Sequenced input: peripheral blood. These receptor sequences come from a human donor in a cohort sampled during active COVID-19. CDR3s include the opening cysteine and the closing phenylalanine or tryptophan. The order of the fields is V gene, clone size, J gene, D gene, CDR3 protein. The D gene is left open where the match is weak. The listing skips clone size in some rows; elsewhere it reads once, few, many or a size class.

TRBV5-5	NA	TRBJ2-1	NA	CASSLAAVYNEQFF
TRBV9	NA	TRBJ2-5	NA	CASSGGETQYF
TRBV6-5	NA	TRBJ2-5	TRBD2	CASSYLRTSGSETQYF
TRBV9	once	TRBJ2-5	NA	CASSDGLQETQYF
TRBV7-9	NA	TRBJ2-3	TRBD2	CASSWGLAGDTQYF
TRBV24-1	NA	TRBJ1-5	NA	CATSDPGYNQPQHF
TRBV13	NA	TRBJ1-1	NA	CASSLLRTAGNTEAFF
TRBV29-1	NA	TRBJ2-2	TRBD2	CSVEDEAGVTGELFF
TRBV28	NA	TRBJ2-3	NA	CASGFLHLQGPVTDTQYF
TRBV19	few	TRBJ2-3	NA	CASSTIQGSGAQYF
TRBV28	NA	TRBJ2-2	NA	CASSFTTGELFF
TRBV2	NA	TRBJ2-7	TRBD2	CASSEGLGTRHPYEQYF
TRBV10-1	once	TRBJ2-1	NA	CASSDTLGQGEQFF
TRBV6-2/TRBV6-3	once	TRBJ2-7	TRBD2	CASSYSTTSAYEQYF
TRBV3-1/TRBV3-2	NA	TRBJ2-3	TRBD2	CASSPGGSSTQYF
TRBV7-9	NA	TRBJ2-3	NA	CAGGQMGDTQYF
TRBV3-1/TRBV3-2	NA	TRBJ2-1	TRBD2	CASSLGLAGARHEQFF
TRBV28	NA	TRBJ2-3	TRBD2	CASRRRLAGEDTDTQYF
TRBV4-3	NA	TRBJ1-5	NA	CASSQDAGGAQHF
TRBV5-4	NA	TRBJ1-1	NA	CASSVWNTEAFF
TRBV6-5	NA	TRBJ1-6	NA	CASGQISYNSPLHF
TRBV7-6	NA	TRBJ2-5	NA	CASSADFQETQYF
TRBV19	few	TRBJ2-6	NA	CASISAASGANVLTF
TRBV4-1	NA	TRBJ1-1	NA	CASSQDGGRYNTEAFF
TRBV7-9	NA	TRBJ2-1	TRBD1	CASSHGPQGESYNEQFF
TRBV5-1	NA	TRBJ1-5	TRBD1	CASSPTGGNQPQHF
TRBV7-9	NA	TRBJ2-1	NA	CASSLVRRINEQFF
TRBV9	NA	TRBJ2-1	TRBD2	CASGGTSGASYNEQFF
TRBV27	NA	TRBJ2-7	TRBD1	CASSLRGQGYEQYF
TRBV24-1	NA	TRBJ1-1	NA	CATSGVGGAGGTEAFF
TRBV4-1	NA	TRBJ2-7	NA	CASTPQEAVAVDEQYF
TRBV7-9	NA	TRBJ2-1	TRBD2	CAGVLAGYNEQFF
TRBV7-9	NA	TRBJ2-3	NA	CASSEGAADTQYF
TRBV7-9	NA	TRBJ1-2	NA	CASTPPAGNYGYTF
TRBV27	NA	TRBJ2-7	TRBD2	CASRRLEAGGSEQYF
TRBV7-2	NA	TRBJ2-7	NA	CASSEGLLHEQYF
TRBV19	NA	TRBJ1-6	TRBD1	CASSTSGRGLDSPLHF
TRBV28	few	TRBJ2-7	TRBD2	CASSPTSGFSYEQYF
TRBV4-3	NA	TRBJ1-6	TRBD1	CASSQDQGGSYNSPLHF